Listed below are T cell receptor beta chains from one sample, sequenced in a study of high-grade serous ovarian cancer treatment subgroups. Sequencing used immunoSEQ multiplex PCR; TCRdb keeps in-frame clones, though not all of them. Here the sample spans around 30,000 clones, about 81% being singletons. Source material: tumor tissue. The receptors were gathered from a human donor with high-grade serous ovarian cancer. The CDR3 runs from the conserved cysteine through the conserved F or W. D genes are given only for firm matches. Rows may omit the clone size; those that give it use once, few, many or a size class.

V gene	clone size	D gene	J gene	CDR3 protein	CDR3 DNA
TRBV29-1	-	-	TRBJ2-7	CSAARDPSYEQYF	TGCAGCGCAGCCCGGGACCCGTCCTACGAGCAGTACTTC
TRBV19	-	-	TRBJ2-7	CASSNSGLQYEQYF	TGTGCCAGTAGTAACAGCGGGCTACAATACGAGCAGTACTTC
TRBV11-2	once	-	TRBJ2-1	CASSLVWGSYNEQFF	TGTGCCAGCAGCTTAGTTTGGGGTTCCTACAATGAGCAGTTCTTC
TRBV7-8	-	-	TRBJ2-1	CAVSTGRETYNEQFF	TGTGCCGTCTCGACAGGGAGGGAAACCTACAATGAGCAGTTCTTC
TRBV14	-	-	TRBJ1-2	CASSREGPSGYGYTF	TGTGCCAGCAGCCGAGAGGGACCGTCCGGCTATGGCTACACCTTC
TRBV29-1	-	TRBD2	TRBJ2-7	CSVNTGTSFYEQYF	TGCAGCGTCAATACCGGGACTAGCTTCTACGAGCAGTACTTC
TRBV19	-	-	TRBJ1-5	CASSLSGPSNQPQHF	TGTGCCAGTAGCCTCTCGGGCCCTAGCAATCAGCCCCAGCATTTT
TRBV6-1	-	-	TRBJ2-4	CASSDLDVQYF	TGTGCCAGCAGTGATCTGGACGTTCAGTACTTC
TRBV30	-	-	TRBJ2-3	CAWSVRVIARSTQYF	TGTGCCTGGAGTGTACGAGTAATTGCGAGGTCTACGCAGTATTTT
TRBV5-1	-	TRBD2	TRBJ2-7	CASSIAGGPNEQYF	TGCGCCAGCAGCATAGCGGGAGGGCCCAACGAGCAGTACTTC
TRBV27	-	-	TRBJ2-1	CASSLFARSSYNEQFF	TGTGCCAGCAGTTTATTTGCGAGAAGCTCCTACAATGAGCAGTTCTTC
TRBV27	-	-	TRBJ1-2	CASSPGDLLGAHGYTF	TGTGCCAGCAGCCCGGGGGACCTGTTGGGGGCGCATGGCTACACCTTC
TRBV5-1	-	-	TRBJ2-7	CASSAGTSYEQYF	TGCGCCAGCAGCGCCGGGACTTCCTACGAGCAGTACTTC
TRBV7-9	once	-	TRBJ1-2	CASSLGSESRDYGYTF	TGTGCCAGCAGCTTAGGTTCGGAATCCCGGGACTATGGCTACACCTTC
TRBV5-1	-	TRBD2	TRBJ2-1	CASSLVGTSGNEQFF	TGCGCCAGCAGCTTGGTAGGGACTAGCGGAAATGAGCAGTTCTTC
TRBV7-9	-	TRBD1	TRBJ2-2	CASSTQMTGAGELFF	TGTGCCAGCAGCACCCAGATGACAGGGGCCGGGGAGCTGTTTTTT
TRBV28	-	TRBD2	TRBJ2-1	CASSSLTSGSKSEQFF	TGTGCCAGCAGTTCTCTGACTAGCGGGAGTAAGAGTGAGCAGTTCTTC
TRBV13	-	-	TRBJ2-7	CASSLAHEQYF	TGTGCCAGCAGCTTAGCTCACGAGCAGTACTTC
TRBV7-8	-	-	TRBJ2-5	CASSLFISVQETQYF	TGTGCCAGCAGCTTATTTATTAGCGTCCAAGAGACCCAGTACTTC
TRBV29-1	-	TRBD2	TRBJ2-7	CSVEDGGGEQYF	TGCAGCGTTGAAGATGGCGGGGGCGAGCAGTACTTC
TRBV28	-	TRBD1	TRBJ2-3	CASSSDRGRDTQADTQYF	TGTGCCAGCAGTTCCGACAGGGGGCGAGACACACAGGCAGATACGCAGTATTTT
TRBV27	-	-	TRBJ1-4	CASRGALGDRGGEKLFF	TGTGCCAGCAGGGGGGCTTTAGGGGATCGCGGAGGAGAAAAACTGTTTTTT